The subject of this entry is one TCR beta chain. These data come from a study of blood T cell repertoires in COVID-19. This CDR3 comprises 17 residues. V trimming: 0 bases; J trimming: 4 bases; junction bases outside the gene matches: 11. Germline V CDR1 and CDR2: LGHNA, YSLEER. Generated by immunoSEQ multiplex PCR, the TCRdb table keeps only in-frame clones and is missing some. The sample has 20,000 or so clones; approximately 85% are singletons. The sequenced material came from peripheral blood. The source is a middle-aged man with active or convalescent COVID-19. This chain uses TRBV4-3 with TRBJ1-2, with 7 bases matching TRBD1. CDR3 bases: TGCGCCAGCAGCCAAGAAGTTCTAGACAGGGAAGGCTATGGCTACACCTTC. Translating gives CASSQEVLDREGYGYTF.